One sample yielded the 14 T cell receptor beta chains listed below, sequenced in a study of control samples from healthy donors and cancer patients (dated by TCRdb to the early 2020s). Library creation used the immunoSEQ multiplex PCR assay. Not all clones reach the TCRdb copy of this immuneACCESS table, which keeps in-frame sequences only. Checked studies attribute under half of the gap to unresolved V genes and leave the rest unexplained. Within this sample are tens of thousands of clones, with roughly 80% of them counted one time only. The ten largest clones add up to approximately 15% of the sample. Source material: blood. Receptors were obtained from a man aged 50 or older in good health.

This clone was recorded once. The chain carries TRBV28 and TRBJ2-1, with D perhaps TRBD2 (6 bases). The CDR3 runs 13 residues. Germline loops: CDR1 MDHEN, CDR2 SYDVKM. Trimming cost V 11 bases and J 5 bases, with 16 bases left between them. The CDR3 reads CAARPSDHNEQFF. The CDR3, as DNA: TGTGCCGCCCGCCCTAGCGATCACAATGAGCAGTTCTTC. Full variable domain (missing parts from reference TRBV28 and TRBJ2-1): DVKVTQSSRYLVKRTGEKVFLECVQDMDHENMFWYRQDPGLGLRLIYFSYDVKMKEKGDIPEGYSVSREKKERFSLILESASTNQTSMYLCAARPSDHNEQFFGPGTRLTVL.

The gene calls are TRBV25-1 and TRBJ2-7; maybe TRBD2 (6 bases). From germline, CDR1 is MGHDK and CDR2 SYGVNS. This CDR3 region has 14 residues. Trimming cost V 1 base and J 10 bases, with 17 bases left between them. The CDR3 reads CASSEWNSGEDQYF. The CDR3 DNA reads as TGTGCCAGCAGTGAATGGAATAGCGGAGAGGATCAGTACTTC.

The chain links TRBV7-6 to TRBJ2-5; D is perhaps TRBD1 (5 bases). The CDR3 is 14 residues long. Germline values: CDR1 SGHVS, CDR2 FNYEAQ. V dropped 5 bases and J dropped 4 bases, with 14 bases sitting between them. The CDR3 region has the DNA TGTGCCAGCAGCCCCCGGTGGGGCAGAGAGACCCAGTACTTC. It specifies CASSPRWGRETQYF.

This clone has just one count. This chain uses TRBV25-1 with TRBJ2-4, with D perhaps TRBD1 (5 bases). Germline-derived CDR1 and CDR2 are MGHDK and SYGVNS. The CDR3 is 17 residues long. V lost 5 bases and J 0 bases, leaving 17 bases between the germline ends. The CDR3 reads CASSSIDPTVAKNIQYF. The CDR3 coding sequence is TGTGCCAGCAGTTCTATAGACCCGACAGTAGCCAAAAACATTCAGTACTTC.

J is TRBJ1-6 and V is TRBV20-1; 7 bases map to TRBD1. J gave up 7 bases and V 3 bases, and 9 bases lay outside the gene matches. The CDR3 spans 15 residues. The germline CDR1 and CDR2 sequences are DFQATT and SNEGSKA (reference sequence). The CDR3 here is CSASERGLGNSPLHF. CDR3 nucleotide sequence: TGCAGTGCTAGTGAGAGGGGGCTCGGGAATTCACCCCTCCACTTT.

This chain uses TRBV6-5 with TRBJ2-7, with D unclear. This CDR3 region has 13 residues. CDR1 is MNHEY, CDR2 SVGAGI, per germline. V lost 8 bases, J lost 6 bases, and 17 bases lay in between. CDR3 nucleotide sequence: TGTGCCAGCTCCCGAGACAACGTGGCCGAGCAGTACTTC. It translates to CASSRDNVAEQYF.

The V call is TRBV7-9, the J call TRBJ2-1; TRBD1 aligns across 9 bases. The CDR3 length is 16 residues. J gave up 6 bases and V 5 bases, and 11 bases lay outside the gene matches. Germline values: CDR1 SEHNR, CDR2 FQNEAQ (reference sequence). The CDR3 sequence: CASSRPPGQGRNEQFF. Written as DNA, the CDR3 is TGTGCCAGCAGCCGCCCCCCGGGACAGGGTCGCAATGAGCAGTTCTTC.

The chain couples TRBV9 to TRBJ2-5, with 12 nucleotides matching TRBD2. The V gene's germline CDR1 is SGDLS and CDR2 YYNGEE. The CDR3 is 15 residues long. Trimming took 0 bases from V and 4 from J; bases not matched to a gene: 1. CDR3 amino acids: CASSVGTSGTETQYF. In DNA, the CDR3 is TGTGCCAGCAGCGTAGGGACTAGCGGGACAGAGACCCAGTACTTC.

This rearrangement joins TRBV7-3 to TRBJ2-1; 12 bases agree with TRBD2. This CDR3 has 15 residues. V lost 3 bases and J lost 7; bases outside the gene matches: 4. CDR1 and CDR2 from the germline V gene are SGHTA and FQGTGA. Written as DNA, the CDR3 is TGTGCCAGCAGCTTTGGACTAGCGGGGTTTAATGAGCAGTTCTTC. It is translated as CASSFGLAGFNEQFF.

This clone was found once. The V and J genes are TRBV3-1 (or the pseudogene TRBV3-2) and TRBJ1-5; D unclear. Germline CDR1 is LGHDT and CDR2 is YNNKEL (reference sequence). The CDR3 totals 15 residues. V shed 4 bases and J shed 4 bases, with 14 bases lying between them. CDR3 DNA: TGTGCCAGCAGCCCGAACGGGTTATCAAATCAGCCCCAGCATTTT. Encoded protein: CASSPNGLSNQPQHF.

The genes are TRBV27 and TRBJ2-7; 11 bases fit TRBD1. After removal of 8 bases from V and 3 bases from J, the junction contained 6 bases not matched to a gene. The CDR3 contains 14 residues. Germline lookup yields CDR1 MNHEY and CDR2 SMNVEV (reference sequence). The CDR3 bases are TGTGCCAGCGGAGCCGGGACAGGGGGCTACGAGCAGTACTTC. Its translation is CASGAGTGGYEQYF.

This clone occurred once. The chain has TRBV7-2 and TRBJ2-3; D unclear. The ends were cut back, 1 base at V and 7 bases at J, with 9 bases in the middle. The length of the CDR3 is 13 residues. Germline V gene data show CDR1 as SGHTA and CDR2 as FQGNSA. The CDR3 bases are TGTGCCAGCAGCTTAGTGTTGACCCATACGCAGTATTTT. The encoded protein is CASSLVLTHTQYF.

The V and J genes are TRBV5-1 and TRBJ2-1; the match to TRBD2 covers 11 bases. The CDR3 is made up of 17 amino acids. V lost 4 bases, J lost 8 bases, and 14 bases stayed unmatched. Germline-derived CDR1 and CDR2 are SGHRS and YFSETQ. CDR3 DNA: TGCGCCAGCAGCCCGAACCCAACTAGCGGGAGCTTTTATGAGCAGTTCTTC. It is translated as CASSPNPTSGSFYEQFF.

This chain links TRBV6-2 or TRBV6-3 with TRBJ1-1, with no clear D. The CDR3 loop spans 12 amino acids. The germline CDR1 and CDR2 sequences are MNHEY and SVGEGT. Trimming pared 6 bases from V and 0 bases from J, leaving 5 bases between. The CDR3 nucleotides read TGTGCCAGCAGCCGGATGAACACTGAAGCTTTCTTT. Its protein product is CASSRMNTEAFF.